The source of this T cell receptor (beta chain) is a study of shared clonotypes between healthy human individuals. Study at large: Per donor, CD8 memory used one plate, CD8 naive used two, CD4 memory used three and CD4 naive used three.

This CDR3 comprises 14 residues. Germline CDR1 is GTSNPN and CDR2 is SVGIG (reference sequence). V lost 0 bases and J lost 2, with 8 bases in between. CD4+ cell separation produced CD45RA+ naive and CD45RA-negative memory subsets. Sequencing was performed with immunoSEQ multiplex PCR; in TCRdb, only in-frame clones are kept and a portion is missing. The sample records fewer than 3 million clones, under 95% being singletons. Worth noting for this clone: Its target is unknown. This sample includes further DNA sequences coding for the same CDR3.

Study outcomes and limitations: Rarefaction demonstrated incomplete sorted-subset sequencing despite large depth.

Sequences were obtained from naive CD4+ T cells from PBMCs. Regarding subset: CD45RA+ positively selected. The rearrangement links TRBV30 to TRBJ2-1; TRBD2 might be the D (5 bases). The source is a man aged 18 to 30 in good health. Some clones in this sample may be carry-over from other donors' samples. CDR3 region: CAWSVSGAYNEQFF. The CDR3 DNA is TGTGCCTGGAGTGTAAGCGGAGCCTACAATGAGCAGTTCTTC.